This TCR beta chain was profiled in a study of human T cells and chemical hapten exposure (dated by TCRdb to the early 2020s). Regarding the research as a whole: For sensitization, 2% DPC in acetone was applied to a 2 cm by 2 cm area of upper inner arm skin. Throughout the study period of about 25 weeks, patients also received therapeutic DPC doses to the scalp every week. Patch tests used Finn chambers with 0.01% DPC on the upper back, scored after 6 days by International Contact Dermatitis Research Group standards. Alopecia areata with under or over 50% scalp involvement, alopecia totalis and alopecia universalis were represented in the patient cohort, which was mostly female. The libraries were sequenced as a pool, and the TCR yield per sample differed mostly because of small variations in library volumes within the pool. The study tracked peripheral blood TCR repertoire changes in vivo during primary and secondary sensitization to the hapten diphenylcyclopropenone (DPC) in alopecia patients. Blood was sampled from patients pre-sensitization (week 0) and at 2, 6 and about 24 weeks after DPC sensitization. Roughly 30 alopecia patients gave blood for TCR sequencing at one to four time points (pre-sensitization, 2, 6 and 24 weeks). Here is what the overall study found, with its caveats: Compared with pre-sensitization or healthy control sets, expanded TCRs formed significantly more large CDR3 similarity clusters, which is consistent with antigen-driven responses. All patients had alopecia, a presumed autoimmune disease, so their immune response might differ from that of healthy individuals. Patch test score was positively correlated with the number of PT1 expanded TCRs, with significance at thresholds 8, 16 and 32 but not at 4. After repeated subsampling, changes were observed in the strength of the expansion versus patch-test correlation and in the threshold at which the correlation became significant. The number of TCRs above 1 in 1000 frequency did not change with DPC sensitization; there was no evidence of global repertoire structure alterations.

This clonotype was counted only a few times. What antigen it recognizes has not been identified. It has no much larger one-base neighbor in the sample; base qualities were not kept. In the paper's terms, the time point label means: patch test 2, 6 weeks after DPC sensitization. This specimen's treatment or condition label, interpreted: therapeutic diphenylcyclopropenone sensitization with weekly scalp DPC. At every patch-test visit, the blood draw took place before the patch test was put on. Patients were eligible if aged 18 to 70, diagnosed with alopecia and judged suitable for DPC therapy, and pregnant patients were excluded. Total RNA was extracted from unfractionated whole blood that had been collected in Tempus Blood RNA tubes. The library relied on RACE. Sequencing instrument: NextSeq 500. Library preparation attached unique molecular identifiers to individual cDNA molecules for quantitative, reproducible TCR counting. Both TCR alpha and TCR beta chains were sequenced from each blood RNA sample. As for how the authors treated the data: A median of approximately 96,000 TCRs per sample was observed, with a range of about 23,224 to 700,000. V, J and CDR3 annotation of the TCR reads was performed with the Decombinator software suite. For the PS versus PT1 abundance plots, all samples were subsampled to the same number of TCRs (28,000). Expanded TCRs were defined as absent before sensitization and observed at least eight times at the 2-week time point. TCRdb took the public reads, trimmed them with fastp at Q25, ran MiXCR for clone calling and kept in-frame beta chains. CDR3 protein sequences are deduplicated, and each keeps its most common genes and DNA. The V and J calls and clone size come from TCRdb's table, not from the authors' own analysis. In this sample the table shows around 360,000 distinct CDR3 sequences, around 6% of which occur a single time. The leading ten clones occupy about 6% of the sample.

The source material was whole blood, sampled in connection with sensitization to the hapten diphenylcyclopropenone (DPC). The receptor was isolated from a woman aged 18-29 years with alopecia areata. Some clones in this sample may be carry-over from other donors' samples.

The nucleotides are TGCAGTGCTAGATCGCCTGCCGGAATGACTGAAGCTTTCTTT. It translates as CSARSPAGMTEAFF. The chain is assembled from TRBV20-1 and TRBJ1-1, with the identity of the D gene unclear. Counted from cysteine to phenylalanine, this CDR3 has 14 amino acids. Just CDR3 DNA is preserved here, 42 bases in frame from base 1. CDR1 and CDR2 are drawn from the germline V gene (reference sequence): DFQATT, SNEGSKA. A distance of 15 bases separates the germline ends of V and J, which lose 2 bases and 5 bases respectively.